Listed below are T cell receptor beta chains from one sample, sequenced in a study of T-cell reconstitution after alpha-beta-depleted transplantation in children. MiXCR was run by TCRdb on the PCR reads, yielding one entry per CDR3 protein. The sample has hundreds of thousands of distinct CDR3 sequences, 15% to 20% seen once. The source material was PBMCs from the stem cell graft donor, sampled from the stem cell graft. The receptors originated from a human donor who donated a stem cell graft to a child with acute myeloid leukemia. CDR3s include the opening cysteine and the closing phenylalanine or tryptophan. A D gene is named only where the DNA matches it firmly. Clone size is stated in some rows and not others, as once, few, many or a class when expanded.

CDR3aa: CASSQDGTGGGPLRSGANVLTF
CDR3nt: TGCGCCAGCAGCCAAGATGGGACAGGGGGCGGTCCCCTTAGGAGTGGGGCCAACGTCCTGACTTTC
len: 22
v_gene: TRBV4-1
d_gene: TRBD1
j_gene: TRBJ2-6
abundance: few

CDR3aa: CATSRTVDNQPQHF
CDR3nt: TGTGCCACCAGCAGGACAGTCGATAATCAGCCCCAGCATTTT
len: 14
v_gene: TRBV15
d_gene: NA
j_gene: TRBJ1-5
abundance: NA

CDR3aa: CASSLSAGLPENEQFF
CDR3nt: TGCGCCAGCAGCTTGTCGGCGGGCCTCCCGGAGAATGAGCAGTTCTTC
len: 16
v_gene: TRBV5-1
d_gene: NA
j_gene: TRBJ2-1
abundance: few

CDR3aa: CASTQGGLGNTEAFF
CDR3nt: TGTGCCAGCACCCAGGGAGGGTTGGGGAACACTGAAGCTTTCTTT
len: 15
v_gene: TRBV28
d_gene: NA
j_gene: TRBJ1-1
abundance: once

CDR3aa: CASSPASGVEQYF
CDR3nt: TGTGCCAGCAGCCCTGCTAGCGGTGTCGAGCAGTACTTC
len: 13
v_gene: TRBV7-9
d_gene: TRBD2
j_gene: TRBJ2-7
abundance: NA

CDR3aa: CASRNPSSGNTIYF
CDR3nt: TGTGCCAGTAGAAATCCGAGCTCTGGAAACACCATATATTTT
len: 14
v_gene: TRBV12-3/TRBV12-4
d_gene: NA
j_gene: TRBJ1-3
abundance: NA

CDR3aa: CSAIAVDTQYF
CDR3nt: TGCAGTGCTATAGCGGTAGATACGCAGTATTTT
len: 11
v_gene: TRBV20-1
d_gene: NA
j_gene: TRBJ2-3
abundance: few

CDR3aa: CSASWAGLSSYNSPLHF
CDR3nt: TGCAGTGCTAGTTGGGCCGGGTTAAGCTCCTATAATTCACCCCTCCACTTT
len: 17
v_gene: TRBV20-1
d_gene: NA
j_gene: TRBJ1-6
abundance: few

CDR3aa: CASSSMVEEKLFF
CDR3nt: TGTGCCAGCAGCTCCATGGTGGAAGAAAAACTGTTTTTT
len: 13
v_gene: TRBV7-8
d_gene: NA
j_gene: TRBJ1-4
abundance: NA

CDR3aa: CSARYGGGNTIYF
CDR3nt: TGCAGTGCTAGATACGGGGGGGGAAACACCATATATTTT
len: 13
v_gene: TRBV20-1
d_gene: NA
j_gene: TRBJ1-3
abundance: many

CDR3aa: CASSSGGQMSYNEQFF
CDR3nt: TGCGCCAGCAGCTCAGGGGGACAGATGTCATACAATGAGCAGTTCTTC
len: 16
v_gene: TRBV5-1
d_gene: TRBD1
j_gene: TRBJ2-1
abundance: NA

CDR3aa: CSVLFRGAGVETQYF
CDR3nt: TGCAGTGTACTCTTTCGGGGGGCCGGAGTAGAGACCCAGTACTTC
len: 15
v_gene: TRBV20-1
d_gene: NA
j_gene: TRBJ2-5
abundance: many

CDR3aa: CASSPLRITNTGELFF
CDR3nt: TGTGCCAGCAGCCCTCTCCGTATCACGAACACCGGGGAGCTGTTTTTT
len: 16
v_gene: TRBV12-3/TRBV12-4
d_gene: NA
j_gene: TRBJ2-2
abundance: NA

CDR3aa: CASSLLGVKPYEQYF
CDR3nt: TGTGCCAGCAGCTTATTGGGGGTAAAGCCCTACGAGCAGTACTTC
len: 15
v_gene: TRBV7-2
d_gene: NA
j_gene: TRBJ2-7
abundance: NA

CDR3aa: CASSNSRNKQYF
CDR3nt: TGTGCCAGCAGTAATTCGAGGAATAAGCAGTACTTC
len: 12
v_gene: TRBV6-5
d_gene: NA
j_gene: TRBJ2-7
abundance: few

CDR3aa: CSVLSGDQETQYF
CDR3nt: TGCAGCGTCCTCTCGGGGGACCAAGAGACCCAGTACTTC
len: 13
v_gene: TRBV29-1
d_gene: NA
j_gene: TRBJ2-5
abundance: many

CDR3aa: CASSVGTGLSYNEQFF
CDR3nt: TGCGCCAGCAGCGTGGGGACAGGCCTTTCCTACAATGAGCAGTTCTTC
len: 16
v_gene: TRBV5-1
d_gene: TRBD1
j_gene: TRBJ2-1
abundance: few

CDR3aa: CASTLGAGGSQPQHF
CDR3nt: TGTGCCAGCACTCTGGGAGCAGGGGGGAGTCAGCCCCAGCATTTT
len: 15
v_gene: TRBV12-3/TRBV12-4
d_gene: TRBD1
j_gene: TRBJ1-5
abundance: many

CDR3aa: CASSGTTGEGNTIYF
CDR3nt: TGTGCCAGCAGCGGGACGACAGGGGAAGGAAACACCATATATTTT
len: 15
v_gene: TRBV7-9
d_gene: TRBD1
j_gene: TRBJ1-3
abundance: NA

CDR3aa: CASSLGSGNTGELFF
CDR3nt: TGTGCCAGCAGCTTAGGATCAGGGAACACCGGGGAGCTGTTTTTT
len: 15
v_gene: TRBV7-9
d_gene: NA
j_gene: TRBJ2-2
abundance: few

CDR3aa: CASSYSSSGSSYEQYF
CDR3nt: TGTGCCAGCAGTTACTCGTCTAGCGGCTCATCCTACGAGCAGTACTTC
len: 16
v_gene: TRBV6-5
d_gene: TRBD2
j_gene: TRBJ2-7
abundance: NA

CDR3aa: CASRGQGASTYEQYF
CDR3nt: TGTGCCAGCAGGGGACAGGGGGCCTCCACCTACGAGCAGTACTTC
len: 15
v_gene: TRBV12-3/TRBV12-4
d_gene: TRBD1
j_gene: TRBJ2-7
abundance: NA

CDR3aa: CSARDPTYPKSPLHF
CDR3nt: TGCAGTGCTAGAGACCCGACATACCCCAAGTCACCCCTCCACTTT
len: 15
v_gene: TRBV20-1
d_gene: NA
j_gene: TRBJ1-6
abundance: many

CDR3aa: CASSRALTDTQYF
CDR3nt: TGTGCCAGCTCACGCGCCTTAACAGATACGCAGTATTTT
len: 13
v_gene: TRBV18
d_gene: NA
j_gene: TRBJ2-3
abundance: NA

CDR3aa: CASSEQRDTNNEQFF
CDR3nt: TGTGCCAGCAGTGAACAGCGGGACACCAACAATGAGCAGTTCTTC
len: 15
v_gene: TRBV25-1
d_gene: NA
j_gene: TRBJ2-1
abundance: many

CDR3aa: CASSYSGSKGEYF
CDR3nt: TGTGCCAGCAGTTACTCGGGCTCCAAAGGGGAATACTTC
len: 13
v_gene: TRBV6-5
d_gene: NA
j_gene: TRBJ2-7
abundance: many

CDR3aa: CASSIPGQGNNEQFF
CDR3nt: TGTGCCAGCAGCATACCGGGACAGGGGAACAATGAGCAGTTCTTC
len: 15
v_gene: TRBV7-4
d_gene: TRBD1
j_gene: TRBJ2-1
abundance: NA

CDR3aa: CASSLAVRGSGYGYTF
CDR3nt: TGTGCCAGCAGCTTAGCGGTCCGGGGAAGCGGCTATGGCTACACCTTC
len: 16
v_gene: TRBV11-2
d_gene: NA
j_gene: TRBJ1-2
abundance: few

CDR3aa: CASSYVGFANEQFF
CDR3nt: TGTGCCAGCAGTTACGTCGGCTTCGCCAATGAGCAGTTCTTC
len: 14
v_gene: TRBV6-6
d_gene: NA
j_gene: TRBJ2-1
abundance: few

CDR3aa: CASSLGQGAGGYTF
CDR3nt: TGTGCCAGCAGCCTTGGACAGGGGGCTGGTGGCTACACCTTC
len: 14
v_gene: TRBV4-2
d_gene: TRBD1
j_gene: TRBJ1-2
abundance: few

CDR3aa: CASSTSSGPWNEQFF
CDR3nt: TGTGCCAGCTCTACCTCTAGCGGACCATGGAATGAGCAGTTCTTC
len: 15
v_gene: TRBV18
d_gene: TRBD2
j_gene: TRBJ2-1
abundance: few

CDR3aa: CASSLDVAGGTDTQYF
CDR3nt: TGCGCCAGCAGCTTGGATGTAGCGGGGGGCACAGATACGCAGTATTTT
len: 16
v_gene: TRBV5-1
d_gene: TRBD2
j_gene: TRBJ2-3
abundance: NA

CDR3aa: CASSLAGGGRVDTQYF
CDR3nt: TGTGCCAGCAGCTTAGCTGGCGGGGGGAGGGTGGATACGCAGTATTTT
len: 16
v_gene: TRBV7-2
d_gene: TRBD2
j_gene: TRBJ2-3
abundance: NA

CDR3aa: CASSPVPGTANTEAFF
CDR3nt: TGTGCCAGCTCACCCGTACCTGGGACAGCGAACACTGAAGCTTTCTTT
len: 16
v_gene: TRBV18
d_gene: TRBD1
j_gene: TRBJ1-1
abundance: NA

CDR3aa: CASSLVNRGRFTDTQYF
CDR3nt: TGTGCCAGCAGCTTAGTAAACCGGGGGAGGTTCACAGATACGCAGTATTTT
len: 17
v_gene: TRBV7-2
d_gene: NA
j_gene: TRBJ2-3
abundance: NA

CDR3aa: CASSYEGTYGYTF
CDR3nt: TGTGCCAGCAGTTACGAGGGTACCTATGGCTACACCTTC
len: 13
v_gene: TRBV6-6
d_gene: NA
j_gene: TRBJ1-2
abundance: many

CDR3aa: CASSRDSRSGGYTF
CDR3nt: TGTGCCAGCAGCCGTGACAGCCGGTCGGGTGGCTACACCTTC
len: 14
v_gene: TRBV6-5
d_gene: NA
j_gene: TRBJ1-2
abundance: many

CDR3aa: CASSLKVSNTGELFF
CDR3nt: TGCGCCAGCAGCTTGAAGGTTTCGAACACCGGGGAGCTGTTTTTT
len: 15
v_gene: TRBV5-1
d_gene: NA
j_gene: TRBJ2-2
abundance: NA

CDR3aa: CAWSFLGTLTYANTGELFF
CDR3nt: TGTGCCTGGAGCTTTCTCGGGACTCTAACATACGCGAACACCGGGGAGCTGTTTTTT
len: 19
v_gene: TRBV30
d_gene: NA
j_gene: TRBJ2-2
abundance: few

CDR3aa: CSATGRGNQPQHF
CDR3nt: TGCAGTGCTACAGGCAGGGGCAATCAGCCCCAGCATTTT
len: 13
v_gene: TRBV20-1
d_gene: NA
j_gene: TRBJ1-5
abundance: NA

CDR3aa: CASSQRLGYEQYF
CDR3nt: TGCGCCAGCAGCCAAAGGCTGGGCTACGAGCAGTACTTC
len: 13
v_gene: TRBV4-3
d_gene: NA
j_gene: TRBJ2-7
abundance: few

CDR3aa: CASSAVGGSYTF
CDR3nt: TGTGCCAGTAGTGCGGTCGGGGGCAGCTACACCTTC
len: 12
v_gene: TRBV19
d_gene: NA
j_gene: TRBJ1-2
abundance: NA

CDR3aa: CATSDLIAGGPGEQFF
CDR3nt: TGTGCCACCAGTGACCTGATAGCGGGGGGGCCGGGTGAGCAGTTCTTC
len: 16
v_gene: TRBV24-1
d_gene: TRBD2
j_gene: TRBJ2-1
abundance: few

CDR3aa: CASSPSGTGRPRIEKLFF
CDR3nt: TGTGCCAGCAGTCCGTCCGGGACAGGGCGACCTAGGATTGAAAAACTGTTTTTT
len: 18
v_gene: TRBV27
d_gene: TRBD1
j_gene: TRBJ1-4
abundance: NA

CDR3aa: CSVTGGHNQPQHF
CDR3nt: TGCAGCGTAACAGGGGGGCACAATCAGCCCCAGCATTTT
len: 13
v_gene: TRBV29-1
d_gene: TRBD1
j_gene: TRBJ1-5
abundance: many

CDR3aa: CASRSGPEAFF
CDR3nt: TGTGCCAGCAGGTCGGGACCAGAAGCTTTCTTT
len: 11
v_gene: TRBV6-5
d_gene: NA
j_gene: TRBJ1-1
abundance: few

CDR3aa: CAISENPTGGGANNEQFF
CDR3nt: TGTGCCATCAGTGAAAATCCCACCGGCGGGGGGGCCAACAATGAGCAGTTCTTC
len: 18
v_gene: TRBV10-3
d_gene: TRBD2
j_gene: TRBJ2-1
abundance: NA

CDR3aa: CASSEAARIQYF
CDR3nt: TGTGCCAGCAGTGAAGCGGCTCGCATTCAGTACTTC
len: 12
v_gene: TRBV2
d_gene: NA
j_gene: TRBJ2-4
abundance: few

CDR3aa: CSVEDRLVDRRYEQFF
CDR3nt: TGCAGCGTTGAAGATCGCCTCGTAGACAGGAGATATGAGCAGTTCTTC
len: 16
v_gene: TRBV29-1
d_gene: NA
j_gene: TRBJ2-1
abundance: many

CDR3aa: CSASGGNEQFF
CDR3nt: TGCAGTGCTTCGGGTGGTAATGAGCAGTTCTTC
len: 11
v_gene: TRBV20-1
d_gene: NA
j_gene: TRBJ2-1
abundance: many

CDR3aa: CSARPPPGTGDSPLHF
CDR3nt: TGCAGTGCTAGACCCCCTCCCGGGACAGGGGACTCACCCCTCCACTTT
len: 16
v_gene: TRBV20-1
d_gene: TRBD1
j_gene: TRBJ1-6
abundance: few

CDR3aa: CASSSGLAADTQYF
CDR3nt: TGCGCCAGCAGCTCGGGACTAGCCGCAGATACGCAGTATTTT
len: 14
v_gene: TRBV5-1
d_gene: TRBD2
j_gene: TRBJ2-3
abundance: many

CDR3aa: CASRGQGINTEAFF
CDR3nt: TGTGCCAGCAGGGGACAGGGGATTAACACTGAAGCTTTCTTT
len: 14
v_gene: TRBV12-3/TRBV12-4
d_gene: TRBD1
j_gene: TRBJ1-1
abundance: NA

CDR3aa: CSADPRPVNEQFF
CDR3nt: TGCAGTGCTGATCCCCGGCCGGTGAATGAGCAGTTCTTC
len: 13
v_gene: TRBV20-1
d_gene: NA
j_gene: TRBJ2-1
abundance: many

CDR3aa: CASSPGGLASEAFF
CDR3nt: TGTGCCAGCAGTCCAGGGGGCTTGGCGTCTGAAGCTTTCTTT
len: 14
v_gene: TRBV27
d_gene: TRBD1
j_gene: TRBJ1-1
abundance: NA

CDR3aa: CASSPRLTNIQYF
CDR3nt: TGCGCCAGCAGCCCTCGTCTAACAAACATTCAGTACTTC
len: 13
v_gene: TRBV4-3
d_gene: NA
j_gene: TRBJ2-4
abundance: many

CDR3aa: CSVGDGFYEQYF
CDR3nt: TGCAGCGTTGGGGACGGCTTCTACGAGCAGTACTTC
len: 12
v_gene: TRBV29-1
d_gene: NA
j_gene: TRBJ2-7
abundance: many

CDR3aa: CASTYNEQFF
CDR3nt: TGTGCCAGCACCTACAATGAGCAGTTCTTC
len: 10
v_gene: TRBV5-5
d_gene: NA
j_gene: TRBJ2-1
abundance: many

CDR3aa: CASPQNTANTGELFF
CDR3nt: TGTGCCAGCCCCCAGAACACAGCGAACACCGGGGAGCTGTTTTTT
len: 15
v_gene: TRBV12-3/TRBV12-4
d_gene: NA
j_gene: TRBJ2-2
abundance: NA

CDR3aa: CASSPRFGNEQFF
CDR3nt: TGCGCCAGCAGCCCCCGATTCGGCAATGAGCAGTTCTTC
len: 13
v_gene: TRBV4-3
d_gene: NA
j_gene: TRBJ2-1
abundance: NA